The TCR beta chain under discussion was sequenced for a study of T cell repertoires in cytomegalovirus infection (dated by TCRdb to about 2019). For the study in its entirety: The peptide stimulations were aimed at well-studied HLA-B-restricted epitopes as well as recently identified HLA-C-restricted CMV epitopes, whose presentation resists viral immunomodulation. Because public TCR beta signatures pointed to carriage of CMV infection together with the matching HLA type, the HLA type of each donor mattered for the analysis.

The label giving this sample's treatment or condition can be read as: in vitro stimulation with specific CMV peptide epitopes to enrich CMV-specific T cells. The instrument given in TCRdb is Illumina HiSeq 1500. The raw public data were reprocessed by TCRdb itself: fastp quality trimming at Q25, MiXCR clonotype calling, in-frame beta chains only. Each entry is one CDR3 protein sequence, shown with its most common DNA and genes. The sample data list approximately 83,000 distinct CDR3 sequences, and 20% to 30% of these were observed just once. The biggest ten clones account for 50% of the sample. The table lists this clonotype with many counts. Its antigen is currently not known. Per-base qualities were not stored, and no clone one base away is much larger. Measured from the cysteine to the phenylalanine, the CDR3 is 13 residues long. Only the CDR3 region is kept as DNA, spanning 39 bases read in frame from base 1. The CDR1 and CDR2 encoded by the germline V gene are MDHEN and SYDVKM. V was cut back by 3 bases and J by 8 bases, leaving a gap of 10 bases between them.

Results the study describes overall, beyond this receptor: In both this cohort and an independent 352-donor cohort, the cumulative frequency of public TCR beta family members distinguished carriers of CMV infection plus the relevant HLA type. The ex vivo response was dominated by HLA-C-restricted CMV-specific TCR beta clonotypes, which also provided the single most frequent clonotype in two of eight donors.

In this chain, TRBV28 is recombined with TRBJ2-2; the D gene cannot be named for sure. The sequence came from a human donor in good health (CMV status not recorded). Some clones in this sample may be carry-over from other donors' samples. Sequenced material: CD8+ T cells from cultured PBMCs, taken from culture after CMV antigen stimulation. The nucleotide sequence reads TGTGCCAGCAGTTTCGTAGCTCCGGGGGAGCTGTTTTTT. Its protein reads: CASSFVAPGELFF. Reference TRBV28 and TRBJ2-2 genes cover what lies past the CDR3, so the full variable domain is DVKVTQSSRYLVKRTGEKVFLECVQDMDHENMFWYRQDPGLGLRLIYFSYDVKMKEKGDIPEGYSVSREKKERFSLILESASTNQTSMYLCASSFVAPGELFFGEGSRLTVL.